This passage covers 14 T cell receptor beta chains from one sample sequenced in a study of PD-1 blockade in classical Hodgkin lymphoma (TCRdb year 2020). The sample's time point label, decoded: cycle 2 day 1 (C2D1) of nivolumab. Every trial patient had relapsed following autologous stem cell transplantation, and prior brentuximab vedotin exposure was what differed among cohorts A, B and C. Library construction relied on the immunoSEQ multiplex PCR assay. TCRdb limited this immuneACCESS table to in-frame rearrangements with V and J called. A share of clones is missing; checked studies link under half to unresolved V genes, and the rest is unexplained. The sample table lists 30,000 to 40,000 clones, 76% of them with a count of one. Approximately 15% of the sample is in the top ten clones. Specimen: peripheral blood mononuclear cells (PBMCs), collected before the second cycle of nivolumab. The receptors derive from a human donor with classical Hodgkin lymphoma.

V usage is TRBV7-9 and J usage is TRBJ1-4; no reliable D call. V lost 1 base to trimming and J lost 6 bases, with 12 bases between them. Germline loops: CDR1 SEHNR, CDR2 FQNEAQ (reference sequence). CDR3 size: 15 residues. CDR3: CASSLGDWADEKLFF. CDR3 nucleotides: TGTGCCAGCAGCTTAGGTGACTGGGCCGATGAAAAACTGTTTTTT. The full variable domain, in which reference TRBV7-9 and TRBJ1-4 provide the parts outside the CDR3, is DTGVSQNPRHKITKRGQNVTFRCDPISEHNRLYWYRQTLGQGPEFLTYFQNEAQLEKSRLLSDRFSAERPKGSFSTLEIQRTEQGDSAMYLCASSLGDWADEKLFFGSGTQLSVL.

This chain links TRBV5-1 with TRBJ2-2, with no clear D. The CDR3 length is 17 residues. Germline CDR1 and CDR2: SGHRS and YFSETQ. V was cut by 0 bases and J by 1 base, with 13 bases left in between. CDR3 region: CASSLVPITLNTGELFF. The DNA of the CDR3 is TGCGCCAGCAGCTTGGTTCCCATAACCCTGAACACCGGGGAGCTGTTTTTT.

The chain joins TRBV4-3 to TRBJ1-1; unclear D gene. The germline V gene has CDR1 LGHNA and CDR2 YSLEER. V was cut by 0 bases and J by 5 bases, with 7 bases left in between. The CDR3 spans 13 residues. The CDR3 DNA reads TGCGCCAGCAGCCAAGATATCCGGACTGAAGCTTTCTTT. The encoded protein is CASSQDIRTEAFF.

The genes are TRBV19 and TRBJ1-2, with 9 positions matching TRBD1. The CDR3 is 14 residues long. With V trimmed by 6 bases and J by 0 bases, 2 bases remained unmatched. Per germline, CDR1 LNHDA and CDR2 SQIVND (reference sequence). The CDR3 DNA sequence: TGTGCCAGTAGGCGACAGGGGGCTAACTATGGCTACACCTTC. Its translation: CASRRQGANYGYTF.

The J gene is TRBJ2-2, the V gene TRBV9; 14 nucleotides align to TRBD2. V shed 4 bases and J 4 bases; nucleotides not matched to a gene: 12. CDR3 length: 19 amino acids. Germline V lookup: CDR1 SGDLS, CDR2 YYNGEE. CDR3 in amino acids: CASSTDWTSGGPGTGELFF. The CDR3 DNA reads TGTGCCAGCAGCACTGACTGGACTAGCGGGGGGCCGGGCACCGGGGAGCTGTTTTTT.

The chain combines TRBV7-2 with TRBJ1-4; unclear D gene. Germline-derived CDR1 and CDR2 are SGHTA and FQGNSA. Between the trimmed V and J ends, which lost 1 base and 4 bases, there was a span of 10 bases. The CDR3 totals 15 residues. CDR3 protein: CASSLVSGLNEKLFF. The CDR3 DNA follows: TGTGCCAGCAGCTTAGTGAGCGGCCTTAATGAAAAACTGTTTTTT.

The rearrangement links TRBV6-5 to TRBJ2-3; D gene uncertain. V was clipped by 4 bases and J by 10 bases, with 24 bases between them. Germline V lookup: CDR1 MNHEY, CDR2 SVGAGI. The CDR3 extends over 16 amino acids. CDR3 in amino acids: CASSSHSPRPTEAQYF. The CDR3 DNA reads TGTGCCAGCAGTTCCCATTCTCCTCGACCGACTGAGGCGCAGTATTTT.

This sequence joins TRBV2 and TRBJ2-3; D may correspond to TRBD1 or TRBD2 (5 bases each). Germline V gives CDR1 SNHLY, CDR2 FYNNEI. The CDR3 spans 14 residues. V was cut by 7 bases and J by 1 base, with 12 bases left in between. Here the CDR3 reads CASKEGRGTDTQYF. In nucleotides, the CDR3 is TGTGCCAGCAAAGAGGGCAGGGGCACAGATACGCAGTATTTT.

This sequence joins TRBV19 and TRBJ1-5; possible D gene TRBD1, 5 bases. V shed 3 bases and J shed 0 bases, with 15 bases lying between them. Germline V gives CDR1 LNHDA, CDR2 SQIVND (reference sequence). The CDR3 is 17 residues long. This chain's CDR3 is CASSIPSRQSSNQPQHF. The DNA for the CDR3 is TGTGCCAGTAGTATCCCCTCCCGACAGTCTAGCAATCAGCCCCAGCATTTT.

This sequence joins TRBV2 and TRBJ1-6; no clear D gene. This CDR3 has 17 amino acids. Germline CDR1 reads SNHLY; CDR2 reads FYNNEI. With 2 bases removed from V and 6 bases from J, the gap between germline ends came to 17 bases. CDR3 sequence: CASSEIAPRAPNSPLHF. The CDR3 coding sequence is TGTGCCAGCAGTGAAATTGCCCCCCGGGCCCCTAATTCACCCCTCCACTTT.

CDR3 amino acids: CASNRDSDTGELFF. DNA for the CDR3: TGCGCCAGCAACAGAGACAGTGACACCGGGGAGCTGTTTTTT. J is TRBJ2-2 and V is TRBV10-2; TRBD1 is a possible D gene (5 bases). Trimming took off 7 bases at V and 3 bases at J, with 12 bases between the two ends. Per germline, CDR1 WSHSY and CDR2 SAAADI. CDR3 length: 14 residues.

V and J are TRBV7-2 and TRBJ2-7, with unresolved D. This CDR3 region has 17 residues. Deletions cut 1 base from V and 0 bases from J, with 16 bases between. Germline V gene lookup returns CDR1 SGHTA and CDR2 FQGNSA. In DNA form, the CDR3 reads TGTGCCAGCAGCTTAGTCTGGCGTTCGGCGTACTCCTACGAGCAGTACTTC. This translates into CASSLVWRSAYSYEQYF.

The gene calls are TRBV6-1 and TRBJ2-5; the D is unclear. Between the trimmed V and J ends, which lost 1 base and 5 bases, there was a span of 11 bases. The germline V gene encodes CDR1 MNHNS and CDR2 SASEGT. This CDR3 is built from 14 residues. The CDR3 DNA follows: TGTGCCAGCAGTGAAGTAGTGACAAGGGAGACCCAGTACTTC. It specifies CASSEVVTRETQYF.

This clone was counted a single time. The sample contains more than one DNA sequence encoding this CDR3. The chain links TRBV7-2 to TRBJ2-7, with D perhaps matching TRBD2 (6 bases). This CDR3 spans 14 amino acids. V lost 5 bases and J 7 bases, leaving 18 bases between the germline ends. Germline CDR1 and CDR2: SGHTA and FQGNSA. The CDR3 loop is CASSPSGGVGEQYF. CDR3 nucleotide sequence: TGTGCCAGCAGCCCTTCGGGCGGGGTGGGGGAGCAGTACTTC.